These T cell receptor beta chains were read from a single sample in a study of blood T cell repertoires in COVID-19. This table comes from immunoSEQ multiplex PCR, and its TCRdb copy is limited to in-frame clones, with some not included. Among some 320,000 clones listed, about nine tenths were seen once. The material sequenced was PBMCs or T cells enriched from blood (not recorded which). These receptors were collected from a man aged 55 to 70 who had recovered from COVID-19. Each CDR3 is given with its conserved first and last residue. A D gene is named only where the DNA matches it firmly.

d_call	v_call	cdr3_aa
TRBD2	TRBV18	CASSPGLAATDTQYF
-	TRBV28	CASSLHTGTYNEQFF
-	TRBV19	CASSNLFRRGLTDTQYF
-	TRBV28	CASSPRLIHQPQHF
TRBD2	TRBV7-3	CASSPRGAGAYNEQFF
-	TRBV7-9	CASGGWVNTEAFF
-	TRBV2	CASIQTEGYEQYF
TRBD2	TRBV28	CASTGTSLLDTQYF
-	TRBV30	CAWSVVKGDQPQHF
-	TRBV9	CASSVASRNTEAFF
TRBD2	TRBV5-6	CASSLYGAAGGLSYEQYF
-	TRBV12-3/TRBV12-4	CASSKTDTQYF
-	TRBV29-1	CSGREPGETQYF
-	TRBV11-2	CASSLARGNTDTQYF
TRBD1	TRBV18	CASSPTGGDTDTQYF
-	TRBV27	CASSPQEGETQYF
TRBD2	TRBV4-3	CASSQGTSGSPYEQYF
-	TRBV28	CASSPGGKWNNEQFF
-	TRBV27	CASSFERSTDTQYF
-	TRBV19	CASTRDTGTYEQYF
-	TRBV7-6	CASTPTSGGTETQYF
-	TRBV28	CASIRDRGNEKLFF
-	TRBV29-1	CSVERRRNNEQFF
TRBD2	TRBV5-1	CASSPGLAGGEQYF
-	TRBV9	CASSGGVGGLHRTEAFF
-	TRBV9	CASSGAAGPSSYNSPLHF
TRBD2	TRBV29-1	CSVVKLAERADTQYF
TRBD1	TRBV27	CASRRGTGGTTNEKLFF
-	TRBV5-1	CASSLESHGYTF
-	TRBV19	CASSIAGTPTYEQYF
-	TRBV5-1	CASSFRDKGNGYTF
TRBD2	TRBV9	CASSVDASGRQDTGELFF
-	TRBV6-5	CASSYSQGTYGYTF
TRBD1	TRBV27	CASSQGADTQYF
-	TRBV2	CAAIRGGELFF
-	TRBV19	CASSSPLRSNTEAFF
TRBD1	TRBV12-3/TRBV12-4	CASSGTGPNEAFF
TRBD2	TRBV5-1	CASSSAGGRTDTQYF